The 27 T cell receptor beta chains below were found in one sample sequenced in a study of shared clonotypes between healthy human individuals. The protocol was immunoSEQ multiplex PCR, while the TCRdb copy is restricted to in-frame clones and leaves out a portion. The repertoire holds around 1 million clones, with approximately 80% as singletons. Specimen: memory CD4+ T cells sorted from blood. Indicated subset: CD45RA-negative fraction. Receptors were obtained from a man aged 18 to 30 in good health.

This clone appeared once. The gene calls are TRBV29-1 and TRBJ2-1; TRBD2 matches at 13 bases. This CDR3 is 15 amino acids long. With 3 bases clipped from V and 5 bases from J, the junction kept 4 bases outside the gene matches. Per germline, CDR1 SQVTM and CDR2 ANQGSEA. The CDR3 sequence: CSVDTSGRENNEQFF. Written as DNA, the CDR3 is TGCAGCGTTGATACTAGCGGGAGGGAAAACAATGAGCAGTTCTTC.

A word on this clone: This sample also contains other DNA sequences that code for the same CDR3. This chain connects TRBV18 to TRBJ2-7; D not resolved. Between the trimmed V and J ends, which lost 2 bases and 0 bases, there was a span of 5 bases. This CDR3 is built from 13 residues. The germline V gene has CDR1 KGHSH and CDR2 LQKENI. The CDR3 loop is CASSPDSSYEQYF. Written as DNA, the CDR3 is TGTGCCAGCTCACCAGATAGCTCCTACGAGCAGTACTTC.

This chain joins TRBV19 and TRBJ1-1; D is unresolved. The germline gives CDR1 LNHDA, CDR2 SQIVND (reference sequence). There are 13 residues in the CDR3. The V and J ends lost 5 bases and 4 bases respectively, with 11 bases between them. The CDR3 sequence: CASSPRTGTEAFF. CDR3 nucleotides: TGTGCCAGTAGTCCCCGGACGGGCACTGAAGCTTTCTTT.

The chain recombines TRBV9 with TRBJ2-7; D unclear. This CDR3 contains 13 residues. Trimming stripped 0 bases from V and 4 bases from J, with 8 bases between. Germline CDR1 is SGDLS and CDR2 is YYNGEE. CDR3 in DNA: TGTGCCAGCAGCGTAGGAGGCCAATACGAGCAGTACTTC. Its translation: CASSVGGQYEQYF.

CDR3 DNA: TGTGCCAGCAGTCCATACGCCTGGACTAGCGGGGGGGTCAGTAGCATCCCAGGTGAGCAGTTCTTC. This translates into CASSPYAWTSGGVSSIPGEQFF. The J gene is TRBJ2-1, the V gene TRBV27; the match to TRBD2 covers 15 bases. Germline CDR1 and CDR2: MNHEY and SMNVEV (reference sequence). The CDR3 contains 22 residues. V gave up 5 bases and J gave up 9 bases; unmatched junction bases: 26.

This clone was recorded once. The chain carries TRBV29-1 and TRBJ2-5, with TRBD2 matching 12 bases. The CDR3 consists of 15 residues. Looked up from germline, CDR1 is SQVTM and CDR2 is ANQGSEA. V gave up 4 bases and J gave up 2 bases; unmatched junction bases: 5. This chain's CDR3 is CSVVPLAGGQETQYF. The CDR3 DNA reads TGCAGCGTTGTCCCCCTAGCGGGAGGGCAAGAGACCCAGTACTTC.

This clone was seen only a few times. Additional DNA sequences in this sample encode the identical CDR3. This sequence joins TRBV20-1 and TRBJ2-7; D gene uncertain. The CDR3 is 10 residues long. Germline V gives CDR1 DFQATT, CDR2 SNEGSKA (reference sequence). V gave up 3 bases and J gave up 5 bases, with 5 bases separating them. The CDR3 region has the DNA TGCAGTGCTAGGGCGGACGAGCAGTACTTC. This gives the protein CSARADEQYF.

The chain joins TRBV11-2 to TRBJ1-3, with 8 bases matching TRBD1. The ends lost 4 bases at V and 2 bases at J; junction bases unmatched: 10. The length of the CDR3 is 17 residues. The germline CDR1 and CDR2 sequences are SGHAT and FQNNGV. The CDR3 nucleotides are TGTGCCAGCAGCTCCTTTTGGGACAGGACAACTGGAAACACCATATATTTT. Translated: CASSSFWDRTTGNTIYF.

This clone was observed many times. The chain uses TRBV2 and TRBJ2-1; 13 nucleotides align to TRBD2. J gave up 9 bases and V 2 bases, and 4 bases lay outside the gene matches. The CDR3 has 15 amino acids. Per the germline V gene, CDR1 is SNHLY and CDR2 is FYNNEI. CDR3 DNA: TGTGCCAGCAGTGAAACTAGCGGGGGGGTCACTGAGCAGTTCTTC. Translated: CASSETSGGVTEQFF.

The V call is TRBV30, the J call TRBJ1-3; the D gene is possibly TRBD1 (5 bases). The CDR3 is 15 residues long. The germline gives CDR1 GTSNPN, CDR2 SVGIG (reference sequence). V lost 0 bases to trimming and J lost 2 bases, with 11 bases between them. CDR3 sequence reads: CAWSVLGGTGNTIYF. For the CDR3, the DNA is TGTGCCTGGAGTGTTCTCGGGGGAACTGGAAACACCATATATTTT.

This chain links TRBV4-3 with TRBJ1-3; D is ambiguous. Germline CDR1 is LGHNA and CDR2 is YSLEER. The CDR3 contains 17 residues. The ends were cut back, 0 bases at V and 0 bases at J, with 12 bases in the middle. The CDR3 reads CASSQEGKGYSGNTIYF. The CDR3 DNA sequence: TGCGCCAGCAGCCAAGAAGGTAAAGGTTACTCTGGAAACACCATATATTTT.

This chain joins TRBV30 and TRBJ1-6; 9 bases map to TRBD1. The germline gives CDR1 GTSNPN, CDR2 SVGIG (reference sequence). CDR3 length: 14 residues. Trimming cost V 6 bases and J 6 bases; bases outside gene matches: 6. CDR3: CACNTGQGNSPLHF. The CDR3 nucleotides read TGTGCCTGTAATACGGGACAGGGTAATTCACCCCTCCACTTT. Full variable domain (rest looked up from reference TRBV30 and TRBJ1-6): SQTIHQWPATLVQPVGSPLSLECTVEGTSNPNLYWYRQAAGRGLQLLFYSVGIGQISSEVPQNLSASRPQDRQFILSSKKLLLSDSGFYLCACNTGQGNSPLHFGNGTRLTVT.

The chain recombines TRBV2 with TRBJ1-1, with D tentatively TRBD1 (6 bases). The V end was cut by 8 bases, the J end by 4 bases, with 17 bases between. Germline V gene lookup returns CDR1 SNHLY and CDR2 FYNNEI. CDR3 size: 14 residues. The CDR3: CASRLSGASTEAFF. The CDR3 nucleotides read TGTGCCAGCCGGCTGTCGGGGGCGTCCACTGAAGCTTTCTTT.

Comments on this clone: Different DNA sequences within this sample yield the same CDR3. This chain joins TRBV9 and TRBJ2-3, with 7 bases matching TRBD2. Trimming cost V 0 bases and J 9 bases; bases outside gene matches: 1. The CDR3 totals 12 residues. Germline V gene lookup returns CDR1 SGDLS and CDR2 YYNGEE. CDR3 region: CASSVVGGTQYF. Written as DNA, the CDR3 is TGTGCCAGCAGCGTAGTGGGGGGGACGCAGTATTTT.

Here the CDR3 reads CASSTTSGLSYEQYF. Written as DNA, the CDR3 is TGTGCCAGCAGTACCACTAGCGGCCTCTCCTACGAGCAGTACTTC. This chain joins TRBV6-1 and TRBJ2-7; 8 positions match TRBD2. V lost 5 bases and J lost 0; bases outside the gene matches: 6. CDR3 length: 15 residues. Germline CDR1 and CDR2: MNHNS and SASEGT.

The CDR3 DNA is TGTGCCTGGATAACCAGAGAGTCAGAGACCCAGTACTTC. Encoded protein: CAWITRESETQYF. V and J are TRBV30 and TRBJ2-5; D is undetermined. The CDR3 consists of 13 residues. Looked up from germline, CDR1 is GTSNPN and CDR2 is SVGIG (reference sequence). Trimming removed 4 bases from V and 4 bases from J, with 13 bases in between. Complete variable domain (other parts from reference TRBV30 and TRBJ2-5): SQTIHQWPATLVQPVGSPLSLECTVEGTSNPNLYWYRQAAGRGLQLLFYSVGIGQISSEVPQNLSASRPQDRQFILSSKKLLLSDSGFYLCAWITRESETQYFGPGTRLLVL.

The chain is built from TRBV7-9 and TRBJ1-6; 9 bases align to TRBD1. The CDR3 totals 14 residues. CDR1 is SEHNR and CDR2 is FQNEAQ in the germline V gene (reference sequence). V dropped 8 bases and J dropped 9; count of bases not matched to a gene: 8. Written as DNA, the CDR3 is TGTGCCAGCCGAGGGACAGGGCCGAGTTCACCCCTCCACTTT. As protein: CASRGTGPSSPLHF.

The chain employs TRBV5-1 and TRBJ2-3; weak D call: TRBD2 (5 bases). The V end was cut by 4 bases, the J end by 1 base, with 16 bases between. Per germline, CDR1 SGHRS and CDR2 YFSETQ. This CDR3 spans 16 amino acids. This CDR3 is CASSDPRAGGTDTQYF. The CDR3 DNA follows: TGCGCCAGCAGCGACCCGAGGGCCGGGGGCACAGATACGCAGTATTTT.

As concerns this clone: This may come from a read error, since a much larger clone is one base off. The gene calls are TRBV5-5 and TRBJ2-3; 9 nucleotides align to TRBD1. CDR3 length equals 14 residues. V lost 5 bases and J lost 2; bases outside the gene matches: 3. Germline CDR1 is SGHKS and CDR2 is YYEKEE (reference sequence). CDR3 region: CASRRTGVTDTQYF. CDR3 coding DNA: TGTGCCAGCAGGCGGACAGGGGTCACAGATACGCAGTATTTT.

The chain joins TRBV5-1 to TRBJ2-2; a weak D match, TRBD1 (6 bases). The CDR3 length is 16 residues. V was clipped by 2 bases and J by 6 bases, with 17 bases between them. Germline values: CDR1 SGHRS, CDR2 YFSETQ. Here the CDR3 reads CASSFGQNILAGELFF. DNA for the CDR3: TGCGCCAGCAGCTTCGGACAGAACATTCTTGCCGGGGAGCTGTTTTTT.

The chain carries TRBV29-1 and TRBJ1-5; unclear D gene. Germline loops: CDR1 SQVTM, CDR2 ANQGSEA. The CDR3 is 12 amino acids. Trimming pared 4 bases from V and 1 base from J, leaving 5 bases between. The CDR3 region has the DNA TGCAGCGTTGGAGAGAGCAATCAGCCCCAGCATTTT. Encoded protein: CSVGESNQPQHF.

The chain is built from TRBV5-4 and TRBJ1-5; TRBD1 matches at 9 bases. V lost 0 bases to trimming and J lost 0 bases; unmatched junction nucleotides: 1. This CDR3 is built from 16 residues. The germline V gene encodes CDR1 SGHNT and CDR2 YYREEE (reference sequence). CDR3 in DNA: TGTGCCAGCAGCTTGGGGGGACAGGGTAGCAATCAGCCCCAGCATTTT. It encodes CASSLGGQGSNQPQHF.

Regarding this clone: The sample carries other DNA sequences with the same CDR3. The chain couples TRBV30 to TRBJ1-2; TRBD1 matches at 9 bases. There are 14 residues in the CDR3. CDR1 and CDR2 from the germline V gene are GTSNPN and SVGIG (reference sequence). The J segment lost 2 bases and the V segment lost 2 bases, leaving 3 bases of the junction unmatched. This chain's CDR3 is CAWSPGQGNYGYTF. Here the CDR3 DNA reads TGTGCCTGGAGTCCCGGACAGGGGAACTATGGCTACACCTTC. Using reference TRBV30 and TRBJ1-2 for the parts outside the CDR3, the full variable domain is SQTIHQWPATLVQPVGSPLSLECTVEGTSNPNLYWYRQAAGRGLQLLFYSVGIGQISSEVPQNLSASRPQDRQFILSSKKLLLSDSGFYLCAWSPGQGNYGYTFGSGTRLTVV.

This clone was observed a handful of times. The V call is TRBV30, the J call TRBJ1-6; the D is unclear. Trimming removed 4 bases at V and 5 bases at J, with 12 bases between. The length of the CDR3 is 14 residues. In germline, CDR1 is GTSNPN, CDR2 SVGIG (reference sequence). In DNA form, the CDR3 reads TGTGCCTGGAAAGGTGAGAGGGATAATTCACCCCTCCACTTT. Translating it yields CAWKGERDNSPLHF.

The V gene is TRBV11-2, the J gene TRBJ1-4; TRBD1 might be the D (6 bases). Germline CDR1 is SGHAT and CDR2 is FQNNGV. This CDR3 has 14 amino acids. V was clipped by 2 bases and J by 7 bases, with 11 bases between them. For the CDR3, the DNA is TGTGCCAGCAGCTTACTCAGGGGTAGTGAAAAACTGTTTTTT. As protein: CASSLLRGSEKLFF.

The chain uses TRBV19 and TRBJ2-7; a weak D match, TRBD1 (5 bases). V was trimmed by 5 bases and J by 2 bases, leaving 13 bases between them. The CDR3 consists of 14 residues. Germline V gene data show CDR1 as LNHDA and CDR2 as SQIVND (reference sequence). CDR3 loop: CASSLGDRPYEQYF. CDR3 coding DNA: TGTGCCAGTAGTCTGGGTGACAGACCCTACGAGCAGTACTTC.

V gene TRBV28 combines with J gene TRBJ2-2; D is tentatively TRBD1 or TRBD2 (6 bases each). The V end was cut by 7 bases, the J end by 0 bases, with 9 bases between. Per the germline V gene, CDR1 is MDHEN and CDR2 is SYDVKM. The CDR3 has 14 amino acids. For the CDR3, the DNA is TGTGCCAGCAAGGGGGGACCGAACACCGGGGAGCTGTTTTTT. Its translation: CASKGGPNTGELFF.